The sequence of this T cell receptor (beta chain) was determined in a study of T cell changes during pregnancy in multiple sclerosis. Sequencing used immunoSEQ multiplex PCR; TCRdb keeps in-frame clones, though not all of them. The profile shows 35,000 to 40,000 clones, approximately 88% of them singletons. Trimming cost V 4 bases and J 4 bases; bases outside gene matches: 4. Germline-derived CDR1 and CDR2 are MNHNY and SVGAGI (reference sequence). CDR3 length: 14 amino acids. This clonotype originated in a female donor with multiple sclerosis, enrolled in a pregnancy study. The chain couples TRBV6-6 to TRBJ2-3; 8 bases line up with TRBD2. The starting material was CD4+ T cells from peripheral blood mononuclear cells, obtained before pregnancy. Written as DNA, the CDR3 is TGTGCCAGCAGTTTTGGCGGGAGGCCAGATACGCAGTATTTT. Its translation: CASSFGGRPDTQYF.